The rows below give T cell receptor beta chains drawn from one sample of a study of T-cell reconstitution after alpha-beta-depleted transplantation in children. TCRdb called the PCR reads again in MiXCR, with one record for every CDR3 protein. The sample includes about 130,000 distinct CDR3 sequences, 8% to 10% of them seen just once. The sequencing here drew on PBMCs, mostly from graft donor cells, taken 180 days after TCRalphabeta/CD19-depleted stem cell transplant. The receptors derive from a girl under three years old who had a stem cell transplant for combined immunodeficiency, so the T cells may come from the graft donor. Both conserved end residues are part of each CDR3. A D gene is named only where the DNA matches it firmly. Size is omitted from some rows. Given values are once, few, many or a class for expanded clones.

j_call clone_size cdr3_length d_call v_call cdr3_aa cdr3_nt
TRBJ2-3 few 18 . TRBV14 CASSQDMAGTFRTDTQYF TGTGCCAGCAGCCAAGATATGGCAGGGACTTTTCGCACAGATACGCAGTATTTT
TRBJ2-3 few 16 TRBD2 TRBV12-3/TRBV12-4 CASILRLATVGDTQYF TGTGCCAGCATTTTGCGACTAGCGACCGTGGGTGATACGCAGTATTTT
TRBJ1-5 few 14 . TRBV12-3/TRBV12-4 CASSPDGRDQPQHF TGTGCCAGCAGCCCCGACGGTAGGGATCAGCCCCAGCATTTT
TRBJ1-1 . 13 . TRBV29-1 CSARRGKGAEAFF TGCAGCGCCCGCCGCGGGAAGGGGGCTGAAGCTTTCTTT
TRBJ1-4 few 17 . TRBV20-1 CSALISGPLATNEKLFF TGCAGTGCTCTTATCTCGGGACCCCTGGCGACTAATGAAAAACTGTTTTTT
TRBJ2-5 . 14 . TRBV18 CASSPRTAQETQYF TGTGCCAGCTCACCCCGGACAGCCCAAGAGACCCAGTACTTC
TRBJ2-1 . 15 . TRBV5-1 CASSLGGRQTNEQFF TGCGCCAGCAGCTTGGGAGGTCGACAGACCAATGAGCAGTTCTTC
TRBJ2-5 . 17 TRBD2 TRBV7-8 CASSSRTSGYSQETQYF TGTGCCAGCAGTTCCCGGACTAGCGGGTACAGTCAGGAGACCCAGTACTTC
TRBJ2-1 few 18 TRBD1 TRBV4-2 CASSRTATGGGTYNEQFF TGTGCCAGCAGCCGAACGGCCACAGGGGGCGGCACCTACAATGAGCAGTTCTTC
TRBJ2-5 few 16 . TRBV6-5 CASSYTPSPVQETQYF TGTGCCAGCAGTTACACCCCTAGTCCAGTTCAAGAGACCCAGTACTTC
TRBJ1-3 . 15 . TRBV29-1 CSVALGQASGNTIYF TGCAGCGTTGCTTTAGGACAAGCCTCTGGAAACACCATATATTTT
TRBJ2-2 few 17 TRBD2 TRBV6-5 CASSYSTSGEYTGELFF TGTGCCAGCAGTTACTCGACTAGCGGGGAGTACACCGGGGAGCTGTTTTTT
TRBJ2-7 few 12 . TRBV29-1 CSVEDDYYEQYF TGCAGCGTTGAGGACGACTACTACGAGCAGTACTTC
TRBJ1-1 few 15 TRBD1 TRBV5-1 CASRGTGPLNTEAFF TGCGCCAGCAGGGGGACAGGGCCCCTGAACACTGAAGCTTTCTTT
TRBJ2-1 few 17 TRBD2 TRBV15 CATSREAGKGSYNEQFF TGTGCCACCAGCAGAGAAGCGGGAAAGGGCTCCTACAATGAGCAGTTCTTC
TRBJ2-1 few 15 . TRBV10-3 CAISESLSLYNEQFF TGTGCCATCAGTGAGTCGCTCAGTTTATACAATGAGCAGTTCTTC
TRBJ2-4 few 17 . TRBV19 CASSIGARYLAKNIQYF TGTGCCAGTAGTATAGGTGCCAGATACTTAGCCAAAAACATTCAGTACTTC
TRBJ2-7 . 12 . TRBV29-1 CSVEVGDYEQYF TGCAGCGTTGAAGTGGGGGACTACGAGCAGTACTTC
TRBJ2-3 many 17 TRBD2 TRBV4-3 CASSHGLAGPSTDTQYF TGCGCCAGCAGCCACGGACTAGCGGGACCCAGCACAGATACGCAGTATTTT
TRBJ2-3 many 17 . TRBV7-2 CASSLVPAGALPDTQYF TGTGCCAGCAGCTTAGTGCCGGCGGGGGCCCTACCGGATACGCAGTATTTT
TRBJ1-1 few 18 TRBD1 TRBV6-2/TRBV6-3 CASSYLRQGQPWNTEAFF TGTGCCAGCAGTTACCTGAGACAGGGACAACCTTGGAACACTGAAGCTTTCTTT
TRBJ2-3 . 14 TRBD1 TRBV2 CASIPGQATDTQYF TGTGCCAGCATTCCGGGACAGGCCACAGATACGCAGTATTTT
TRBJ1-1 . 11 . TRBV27 CASSRGTEAFF TGTGCCAGCTCGCGAGGCACTGAAGCTTTCTTT
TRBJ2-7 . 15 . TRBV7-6 CASSLFGEGVYEQYF TGTGCCAGCAGCTTATTCGGGGAGGGGGTATACGAGCAGTACTTC
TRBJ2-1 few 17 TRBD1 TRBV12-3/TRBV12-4 CASSLALQGSSYNEQFF TGTGCCAGCAGTTTAGCCCTACAGGGGAGCTCCTACAATGAGCAGTTCTTC
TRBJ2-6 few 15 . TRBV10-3 CAISESGPNGRVLTF TGTGCCATCAGTGAGTCCGGGCCCAACGGGCGCGTCCTGACTTTC
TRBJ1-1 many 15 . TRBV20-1 CSARGGGRSLSEAFF TGCAGTGCTAGGGGGGGCGGGAGGTCGCTCTCTGAAGCTTTCTTT
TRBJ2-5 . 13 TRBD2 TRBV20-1 CSALQTSRETQYF TGCAGTGCCTTACAGACTAGCCGGGAGACCCAGTACTTC
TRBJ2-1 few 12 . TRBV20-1 CSGWKGGNEQFF TGCAGTGGCTGGAAGGGGGGCAATGAGCAGTTCTTC
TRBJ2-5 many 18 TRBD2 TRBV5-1 CASSLASGGILIQETQYF TGCGCCAGCAGCTTGGCCAGCGGGGGAATCCTGATCCAAGAGACCCAGTACTTC
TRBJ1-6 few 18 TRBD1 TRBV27 CASSLRQGKGLRGSPLHF TGTGCCAGCAGTTTACGACAGGGAAAGGGGCTTCGTGGTTCACCCCTCCACTTT
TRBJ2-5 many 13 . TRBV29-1 CSVEFGPQETQYF TGCAGCGTTGAGTTCGGACCACAGGAGACCCAGTACTTC
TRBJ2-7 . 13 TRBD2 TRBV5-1 CASSFVPTSGQYF TGCGCCAGCAGCTTCGTCCCCACTAGCGGGCAGTACTTC
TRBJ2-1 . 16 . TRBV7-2 CASSLNALSSYNEQFF TGTGCCAGCAGCTTAAACGCTCTTTCCTCCTACAATGAGCAGTTCTTC
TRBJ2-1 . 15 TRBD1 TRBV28 CASSLMTGLPGEQFF TGTGCCAGCAGCCTTATGACAGGGCTACCGGGTGAGCAGTTCTTC
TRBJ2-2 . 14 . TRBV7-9 CASSPPLDTGELFF TGTGCCAGCAGCCCCCCCCTCGACACCGGGGAGCTGTTTTTT
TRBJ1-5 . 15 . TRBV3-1 CASSQDLSWNQPQHF TGTGCCAGCAGCCAAGATTTAAGCTGGAATCAGCCCCAGCATTTT
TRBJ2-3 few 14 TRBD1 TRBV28 CASRRQGVTDTQYF TGTGCCAGCAGAAGACAGGGAGTGACAGATACGCAGTATTTT
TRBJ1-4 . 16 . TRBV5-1 CASSLGGSPLNEKLFF TGCGCCAGCAGCTTGGGGGGCAGCCCTCTTAATGAAAAACTGTTTTTT
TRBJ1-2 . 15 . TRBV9 CASRVFEGDPYGYTF TGTGCCAGCCGCGTATTTGAGGGCGATCCCTATGGCTACACCTTC
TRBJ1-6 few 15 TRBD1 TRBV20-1 CSARPWDRNNSPLHF TGCAGTGCTAGACCCTGGGACAGAAATAATTCACCCCTCCACTTT
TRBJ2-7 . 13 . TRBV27 CASRVRDGYEQYF TGTGCCAGCAGGGTCCGGGACGGCTACGAGCAGTACTTC
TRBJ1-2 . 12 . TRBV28 CASRPQGYGYTF TGTGCCAGCAGACCTCAGGGCTATGGCTACACCTTC
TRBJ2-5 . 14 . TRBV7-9 CASSLVQYEETQYF TGTGCCAGCAGCTTGGTACAGTATGAAGAGACCCAGTACTTC
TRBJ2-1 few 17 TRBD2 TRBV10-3 CAISERASGGAVNEQFF TGTGCCATCAGTGAGAGGGCTAGCGGGGGGGCCGTGAATGAGCAGTTCTTC
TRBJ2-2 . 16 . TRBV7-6 CASSSLGGASTGELFF TGTGCCAGCAGCTCTTTAGGGGGGGCAAGTACCGGGGAGCTGTTTTTT
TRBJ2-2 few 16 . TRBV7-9 CASSSGRRGHTGELFF TGTGCCAGCAGCTCCGGGAGGAGGGGGCATACCGGGGAGCTGTTTTTT
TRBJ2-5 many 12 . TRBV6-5 CASTSGGETQYF TGTGCCAGCACCTCTGGGGGAGAGACCCAGTACTTC
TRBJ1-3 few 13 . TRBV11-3 CASSPGPVSTIYF TGTGCCAGCAGCCCAGGTCCCGTCTCCACCATATATTTT
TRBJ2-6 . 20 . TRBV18 CASSPSMTVLLGSGANVLTF TGTGCCAGCTCACCCTCCATGACAGTCTTACTAGGGTCTGGGGCCAACGTCCTGACTTTC
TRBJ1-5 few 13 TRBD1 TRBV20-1 CSARGQGVQPQHF TGCAGTGCTCGCGGACAGGGGGTGCAGCCCCAGCATTTT
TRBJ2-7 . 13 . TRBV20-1 CSARDGGDNEQYF TGCAGTGCTAGAGATGGGGGAGACAACGAGCAGTACTTC
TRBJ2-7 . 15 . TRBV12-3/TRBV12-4 CASTLLAGGSYEQYF TGTGCCAGCACCTTGCTGGCCGGCGGATCCTACGAGCAGTACTTC
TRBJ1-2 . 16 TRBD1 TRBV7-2 CASSFGYRGRLYGYTF TGTGCCAGCAGCTTTGGTTACAGGGGGCGGCTATATGGCTACACCTTC
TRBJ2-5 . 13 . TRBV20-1 CSALRTAKETQYF TGCAGTGCTCTCCGGACAGCTAAAGAGACCCAGTACTTC
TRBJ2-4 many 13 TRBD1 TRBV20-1 CSAMTGVKNIQYF TGCAGTGCTATGACAGGGGTCAAAAACATTCAGTACTTC
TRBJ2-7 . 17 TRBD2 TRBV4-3 CASSPSGTSPSSYEQYF TGCGCCAGCAGCCCATCCGGGACTAGCCCCAGCTCCTACGAGCAGTACTTC